These 29 T cell receptor beta chains originate from one sample sequenced in a study of T-cell reconstitution after alpha-beta-depleted transplantation in children. Unique molecular identifiers tagged the TCRbeta library. TCRdb processed the PCR reads anew with MiXCR; each CDR3 protein has one entry. The data show approximately 150,000 distinct CDR3 sequences, with 8% to 10% seen just once and approximately 18% held by the top ten. Sequences were derived from PBMCs, mostly from graft donor cells, sampled 180 days after TCRalphabeta/CD19-depleted stem cell transplant. The receptors were sampled from a female patient aged 2-15 years who had a stem cell transplant for congenital amegakaryocytic thrombocytopenia, so the T cells may come from the graft donor.

This clonotype was recorded at least ten times. The CDR3 protein is CSVLGLAGGHEQYF. CDR3 nucleotides: TGCAGTGTTCTGGGACTAGCGGGAGGGCACGAGCAGTACTTC. The J gene is TRBJ2-7, the V gene TRBV20-1; 16 positions match TRBD2. The V gene's germline CDR1 is DFQATT and CDR2 SNEGSKA (reference sequence). V shed 7 bases and J 5 bases; nucleotides not matched to a gene: 5. The CDR3 is made up of 14 amino acids.

This clonotype was counted many times. The chain uses TRBV9 and TRBJ2-7; D might be TRBD1 (6 bases). CDR3 length equals 14 residues. Germline V gene sequence: CDR1 SGDLS, CDR2 YYNGEE. Trimming stripped 5 bases from V and 5 bases from J, with 17 bases between. In nucleotides, the CDR3 is TGTGCCAGCAGTGCCGGACAGTGGAGGAACGAGCAGTACTTC. Translation gives CASSAGQWRNEQYF.

Notes on this clonotype: A much bigger clone sits one base away, suggesting this may be a read error. V gene TRBV28 combines with J gene TRBJ2-5, with 8 bases that match TRBD2. The CDR3 runs 17 residues. Germline V lookup: CDR1 MDHEN, CDR2 SYDVKM. The CDR3 DNA follows: TGTTCCAGCAGCCATATAGCGGGATTTTTTGCCCAAGAGACCCAGTACTTC. This encodes CSSSHIAGFFAQETQYF.

This clonotype was counted at least ten times. The chain combines TRBV12-3 or TRBV12-4 with TRBJ1-6; 9 nucleotides line up with TRBD1. Trimming removed 4 bases from V and 10 bases from J; junction bases left unmatched: 11. This CDR3 comprises 16 residues. This CDR3 is CASSSSGQGGFSPLHF. CDR3 in DNA: TGTGCCAGCAGTTCCTCGGGACAGGGTGGTTTCTCACCCCTCCACTTT.

This clonotype has at least ten counts. The rearrangement joins TRBV20-1 to TRBJ2-3; a weak D match, TRBD2 (6 bases). CDR1 is DFQATT and CDR2 is SNEGSKA in the germline V gene (reference sequence). This CDR3 has 15 amino acids. Trimming took off 5 bases at V and 0 bases at J, with 15 bases between the two ends. CDR3 sequence (DNA): TGCAGTGCTCTAAGAGAGAGCGGGAGCACAGATACGCAGTATTTT. Its protein product is CSALRESGSTDTQYF.

This clonotype was recorded many times. The chain recombines TRBV5-1 with TRBJ2-3; D not resolved. Germline-derived CDR1 and CDR2 are SGHRS and YFSETQ. V was cut by 0 bases and J by 1 base, with 9 bases left in between. The CDR3 runs 15 residues. CDR3 amino acids: CASSLERRGTDTQYF. CDR3 nucleotides: TGCGCCAGCAGCTTGGAAAGGAGAGGCACAGATACGCAGTATTTT.

This clonotype was observed a few times. V and J are TRBV27 and TRBJ2-7, with a possible D match to TRBD1 (6 bases). This CDR3 is built from 15 residues. Trimming took off 3 bases at V and 2 bases at J, with 14 bases between the two ends. Germline V gene lookup returns CDR1 MNHEY and CDR2 SMNVEV (reference sequence). This CDR3 is CASSFATGQTYEQYF. Here the CDR3 DNA reads TGTGCCAGCAGTTTCGCCACGGGACAAACCTACGAGCAGTACTTC.

This clonotype was counted many times. The chain employs TRBV5-1 and TRBJ2-7; D is perhaps TRBD2 (6 bases). This CDR3 is built from 16 residues. CDR1 and CDR2 from the germline V gene are SGHRS and YFSETQ. The ends were cut back, 0 bases at V and 2 bases at J, with 15 bases in the middle. CDR3 loop: CASSLGPGRGAYEQYF. The DNA for the CDR3 is TGCGCCAGCAGCTTGGGTCCCGGGAGAGGCGCCTACGAGCAGTACTTC. Supplemented by reference TRBV5-1 and TRBJ2-7, the full variable domain reads KAGVTQTPRYLIKTRGQQVTLSCSPISGHRSVSWYQQTPGQGLQFLFEYFSETQRNKGNFPGRFSGRQFSNSRSEMNVSTLELGDSALYLCASSLGPGRGAYEQYFGPGTRLTVT.

Only a few counts were recorded for this clonotype. This chain connects TRBV29-1 to TRBJ1-1; 9 bases agree with TRBD1. V lost 6 bases, J lost 7 bases, and 15 bases stayed unmatched. Germline V gives CDR1 SQVTM, CDR2 ANQGSEA. CDR3 length: 15 residues. This CDR3 is CSVQKMPGQGFEAFF. CDR3 coding DNA: TGCAGCGTCCAAAAAATGCCGGGACAGGGTTTTGAAGCTTTCTTT. Based on the CDR3 plus reference TRBV29-1 and TRBJ1-1, the full variable domain is SAVISQKPSRDICQRGTSLTIQCQVDSQVTMMFWYRQQPGQSLTLIATANQGSEATYESGFVIDKFPISRPNLTFSTLTVSNMSPEDSSIYLCSVQKMPGQGFEAFFGQGTRLTVV.

This clonotype was observed at least ten times. This chain links TRBV10-3 with TRBJ1-5, with D tentatively TRBD1 (5 bases). V was pared by 3 bases and J by 1 base, with 19 bases between. Germline CDR1 and CDR2: ENHRY and SYGVKD. This CDR3 spans 18 amino acids. CDR3 sequence reads: CAISEPPYGTESNQPQHF. CDR3 nucleotides: TGTGCCATCAGTGAACCTCCCTACGGGACCGAGAGCAATCAGCCCCAGCATTTT.

As to this clonotype: A junction boundary mismatches the germline segment, possibly from a read error. The V gene is TRBV12-3 or TRBV12-4, the J gene TRBJ2-3; 8 nucleotides align to TRBD2. This CDR3 contains 17 residues. CDR3: CASSLGGRINSTDTQYF. As DNA, the CDR3 is TGTGCCAGCAGTTTAGGCGGGAGGATCAATAGCACAGATACGCAGTATTTC.

This clonotype was observed at least ten times. The rearrangement uses TRBV29-1 and TRBJ1-2; no definite D call. V shed 5 bases and J shed 7 bases, with 11 bases lying between them. Per germline, CDR1 SQVTM and CDR2 ANQGSEA. The CDR3 is made up of 11 amino acids. The CDR3 region is CSVPSIRGYTF. The CDR3 DNA sequence: TGCAGCGTTCCCAGTATTCGTGGCTACACCTTC. The full variable domain, in which reference TRBV29-1 and TRBJ1-2 provide the parts outside the CDR3, is SAVISQKPSRDICQRGTSLTIQCQVDSQVTMMFWYRQQPGQSLTLIATANQGSEATYESGFVIDKFPISRPNLTFSTLTVSNMSPEDSSIYLCSVPSIRGYTFGSGTRLTVV.

This clonotype was counted at least ten times. The CDR3 reads CSVVYKGFYNEQFF. The CDR3 nucleotides read TGCAGCGTTGTGTATAAAGGCTTTTACAATGAGCAGTTCTTC. This chain links TRBV29-1 with TRBJ2-1; D gene uncertain. Germline CDR1 and CDR2: SQVTM and ANQGSEA. Trimming took 4 bases from V and 4 from J, leaving 14 bases between them. The length of the CDR3 is 14 residues.

The rearrangement joins TRBV7-9 to TRBJ2-1; weak D call: TRBD2 (6 bases). Germline CDR1 SEHNR, CDR2 FQNEAQ (reference sequence). V lost 5 bases to trimming and J lost 9 bases, with 23 bases between them. CDR3 length: 16 residues. The CDR3 sequence: CASSPWRELQRIEQFF. CDR3 nucleotides: TGTGCCAGCAGCCCTTGGCGGGAACTACAACGTATTGAGCAGTTCTTC.

This clonotype was counted at least ten times. The chain combines TRBV4-3 with TRBJ2-1; TRBD2 aligns across 9 bases. There are 16 residues in the CDR3. J was trimmed by 5 bases and V by 2 bases; bases with no gene match: 7. CDR1 LGHNA and CDR2 YSLEER come from the germline V gene. The CDR3 reads CASSQTYSGSNNEQFF. CDR3 nucleotides: TGCGCCAGCAGCCAAACATATAGCGGGAGCAACAATGAGCAGTTCTTC.

This clonotype was counted at least ten times. The gene calls are TRBV7-2 and TRBJ1-2; no reliable D call. The germline CDR1 and CDR2 sequences are SGHTA and FQGNSA. Trimming took 5 bases from V and 2 from J, leaving 12 bases between them. The CDR3 totals 14 residues. The CDR3 here is CASSPKLANYGYTF. In DNA form, the CDR3 reads TGTGCCAGCAGCCCAAAGCTAGCGAACTATGGCTACACCTTC.

This clonotype occurred many times. The chain combines TRBV28 with TRBJ1-2; 8 bases agree with TRBD1. Germline V gene data show CDR1 as MDHEN and CDR2 as SYDVKM. The length of the CDR3 is 14 residues. After removal of 2 bases from V and 7 bases from J, the junction contained 6 bases not matched to a gene. CDR3: CASSLGQGAGGYTF. The CDR3 DNA reads TGTGCCAGCAGTTTAGGCCAGGGGGCAGGTGGCTACACCTTC.

The sample holds a few counts of this clonotype. The chain employs TRBV20-1 and TRBJ2-3, with D perhaps matching TRBD2 (6 bases). CDR3 length: 14 residues. V lost 3 bases to trimming and J lost 5 bases, with 15 bases between them. Per germline, CDR1 DFQATT and CDR2 SNEGSKA (reference sequence). The CDR3 spells CSARRGPGGDTQYF. The CDR3 nucleotides read TGCAGTGCTAGGCGGGGACCCGGTGGAGATACGCAGTATTTT.

This clonotype has ten or more counts. V is TRBV28 and J is TRBJ2-3; unclear D gene. The CDR3 has 14 residues. Germline V lookup: CDR1 MDHEN, CDR2 SYDVKM. Deletions cut 2 bases from V and 2 bases from J, with 8 bases between. The CDR3 region has the DNA TGTGCCAGCAGTTTAGTCAGATCCACAGATACGCAGTATTTT. It encodes CASSLVRSTDTQYF.

This clonotype was seen ten or more times. The rearrangement uses TRBV3-1 and TRBJ2-6; D not certain. Germline V gives CDR1 LGHDT, CDR2 YNNKEL (reference sequence). The CDR3 covers 15 residues. The ends were cut back, 0 bases at V and 0 bases at J, with 3 bases in the middle. CDR3 amino acids: CASSQDSSGANVLTF. The CDR3 region has the DNA TGTGCCAGCAGCCAAGACAGCTCTGGGGCCAACGTCCTGACTTTC.

This clonotype was detected many times. DNA for the CDR3: TGTGCCAGCAGTTATACAGGGGCAAAGGAAGCTTTCTTT. This codes for CASSYTGAKEAFF. The rearrangement joins TRBV7-2 to TRBJ1-1; 7 bases are a match to TRBD1. Per the germline V gene, CDR1 is SGHTA and CDR2 is FQGNSA. The CDR3 contains 13 residues. The V segment lost 6 bases and the J segment 8 bases; nucleotides outside the gene matches: 9.

The chain uses TRBV7-2 and TRBJ2-5, with unresolved D. Deletions cut 6 bases from V and 5 bases from J, with 7 bases between. The length of the CDR3 is 11 residues. Germline CDR1 SGHTA, CDR2 FQGNSA. This CDR3 reads CASSNTETQYF. The CDR3 nucleotides read TGTGCCAGCAGTAACACGGAGACCCAGTACTTC.

This clonotype was recorded many times. The chain carries TRBV5-1 and TRBJ2-1, with D maybe TRBD1 (6 bases). The V gene lost 1 base and the J gene lost 7 bases, with 24 bases spanning the gap. The germline V gene encodes CDR1 SGHRS and CDR2 YFSETQ. This CDR3 contains 18 residues. This CDR3 is CASSLPPPTGQAQNEQFF. CDR3 DNA sequence: TGCGCCAGCAGCTTGCCCCCCCCCACAGGGCAGGCCCAAAATGAGCAGTTCTTC.

This clonotype was picked up a small number of times. The chain uses TRBV20-1 and TRBJ1-2; D might be TRBD1 (6 bases). Between the trimmed V and J ends, which lost 1 base and 9 bases, there was a span of 12 bases. This CDR3 contains 12 residues. Germline V CDR1 and CDR2: DFQATT, SNEGSKA (reference sequence). CDR3 amino acids: CSARAGGGSYTF. DNA for the CDR3: TGCAGTGCTAGAGCGGGGGGCGGTAGCTACACCTTC.

This clonotype was recorded at least ten times. The V and J genes are TRBV9 and TRBJ1-1, with a weak D call TRBD1 (5 bases). This CDR3 region has 14 residues. Per germline, CDR1 SGDLS and CDR2 YYNGEE. V was trimmed by 0 bases and J by 1 base, leaving 7 bases between them. The CDR3 here is CASSVVGGNTEAFF. The CDR3 nucleotides are TGTGCCAGCAGCGTAGTGGGGGGGAACACTGAAGCTTTCTTT.

This clonotype was recorded at least ten times. V and J are TRBV6-1 and TRBJ2-3; tentative D call: TRBD1 (5 bases). The CDR3 is made up of 15 amino acids. V shed 3 bases and J shed 4 bases, with 14 bases lying between them. Looked up from germline, CDR1 is MNHNS and CDR2 is SASEGT. The chain's CDR3 is CASSDAGLLADTQYF. In nucleotides, the CDR3 is TGTGCCAGCAGTGATGCAGGGTTGTTAGCAGATACGCAGTATTTT.

The gene calls are TRBV28 and TRBJ1-2, with TRBD1 matching over 9 bases. Trimming took 6 bases from V and 1 from J; bases not matched to a gene: 9. This CDR3 is 16 amino acids long. Germline values: CDR1 MDHEN, CDR2 SYDVKM. CDR3 in amino acids: CASSYGQGPGNYGYTF. The CDR3 nucleotides read TGTGCCAGCAGCTACGGACAGGGGCCGGGTAACTATGGCTACACCTTC.

The V gene is TRBV20-1, the J gene TRBJ2-5; D might be TRBD1 (5 bases). This CDR3 is 14 amino acids long. Germline loops: CDR1 DFQATT, CDR2 SNEGSKA (reference sequence). V lost 0 bases, J lost 5 bases, and 13 bases lay in between. The DNA for the CDR3 is TGCAGTGCTAGAGATTTCAGGGCTGACGAGACCCAGTACTTC. This gives the protein CSARDFRADETQYF.

This clonotype was observed a single time. Since a much larger clone is just one base distant, this may be a read error. This chain connects TRBV5-4 to TRBJ1-4; 9 bases are shared with TRBD1. Looked up from germline, CDR1 is SGHNT and CDR2 is YYREEE (reference sequence). The length of the CDR3 is 14 residues. J gave up 6 bases and V 9 bases, and 9 bases lay outside the gene matches. In DNA, the CDR3 is TGTGCCATCGGGACAGGGATGCGAGATGAAAAACTGTTTTTT. Protein product: CAIGTGMRDEKLFF.